This passage covers 30 T cell receptor beta chains from one sample sequenced in a study of T cell changes during pregnancy in multiple sclerosis. This table comes from immunoSEQ multiplex PCR, and its TCRdb copy is limited to in-frame clones, with some not included. The table has approximately 58,000 clones, about 90% seen once. Sequenced material: peripheral blood, taken in the second trimester of pregnancy. The receptors stem from a female donor in good health, enrolled as a control in a pregnancy study.

This chain joins TRBV7-9 and TRBJ2-7; TRBD2 matches at 7 bases. The germline V gene has CDR1 SEHNR and CDR2 FQNEAQ (reference sequence). With V trimmed by 6 bases and J by 6 bases, 5 bases remained unmatched. The CDR3 is made up of 12 amino acids. The CDR3 sequence is CASSRDYREQYF. DNA of the CDR3: TGTGCCAGCAGTCGGGACTATCGCGAGCAGTACTTC.

The chain employs TRBV15 and TRBJ2-1, with D maybe TRBD2 (5 bases). Trimming pared 3 bases from V and 0 bases from J, leaving 15 bases between. The CDR3 has 17 amino acids. Germline CDR1 is LNHNV and CDR2 is YYDKDF (reference sequence). This chain's CDR3 is CATSRAPGMSSYNEQFF. CDR3 bases: TGTGCCACCAGCAGGGCCCCGGGGATGAGCTCCTACAATGAGCAGTTCTTC. The full variable domain, completed using reference TRBV15 and TRBJ2-1, is DAMVIQNPRYQVTQFGKPVTLSCSQTLNHNVMYWYQQKSSQAPKLLFHYYDKDFNNEADTPDNFQSRRPNTSFCFLDIRSPGLGDTAMYLCATSRAPGMSSYNEQFFGPGTRLTVL.

The V call is TRBV7-2, the J call TRBJ2-1; TRBD2 matches at 11 bases. This CDR3 has 15 residues. Trimming took 6 bases from V and 5 from J; bases not matched to a gene: 6. Germline lookup yields CDR1 SGHTA and CDR2 FQGNSA. Here the CDR3 reads CASRETSGTNNEQFF. The CDR3 DNA reads TGTGCCAGCAGGGAGACTAGCGGGACAAACAATGAGCAGTTCTTC.

This clone was seen a handful of times. The genes are TRBV4-1 and TRBJ2-3, with 11 nucleotides matching TRBD2. The CDR3 totals 14 residues. Trimming took 4 bases from V and 3 from J; bases not matched to a gene: 0. Germline assignment: CDR1 MGHRA and CDR2 YSYEKL. DNA for the CDR3: TGCGCCAGCAGCCGACTAGCGGGGACAGATACGCAGTATTTT. It codes for CASSRLAGTDTQYF.

The chain employs TRBV5-4 and TRBJ1-2; TRBD1 might be the D (5 bases). Germline CDR1 SGHNT, CDR2 YYREEE (reference sequence). V dropped 8 bases and J dropped 4 bases, with 24 bases sitting between them. The CDR3 runs to 16 residues. For the CDR3, the DNA is TGTGCCAGGGGGGAAGGGAGGGCCATTTTCTGCTATGGCTACACCTTC. Protein product: CARGEGRAIFCYGYTF. The complete variable domain, with remaining parts taken from reference TRBV5-4 and TRBJ1-2, reads ETGVTQSPTHLIKTRGQQVTLRCSSQSGHNTVSWYQQALGQGPQFIFQYYREEENGRGNFPPRFSGLQFPNYSSELNVNALELDDSALYLCARGEGRAIFCYGYTFGSGTRLTVV.

This chain links TRBV28 with TRBJ2-7; TRBD2 matches 9 bases. With V trimmed by 6 bases and J by 2 bases, 5 bases remained unmatched. Germline-derived CDR1 and CDR2 are MDHEN and SYDVKM. This CDR3 has 14 amino acids. CDR3 sequence (DNA): TGTGCCAGCAGGACTAGCGGATACACCTACGAGCAGTACTTC. Its protein product is CASRTSGYTYEQYF.

The chain uses TRBV6-5 and TRBJ2-7; 7 bases match TRBD2. Germline V lookup: CDR1 MNHEY, CDR2 SVGAGI. The V segment lost 0 bases and the J segment 2 bases; nucleotides outside the gene matches: 4. The CDR3 is 15 residues long. The CDR3 DNA reads as TGTGCCAGCAGTTACTCGAGGCTAGCGGCCTACGAGCAGTACTTC. This gives the protein CASSYSRLAAYEQYF.

The chain uses TRBV5-1 and TRBJ2-7; the match to TRBD1 covers 9 bases. This CDR3 is built from 14 residues. Germline CDR1 SGHRS, CDR2 YFSETQ. Losses at the gene ends were 7 bases for V and 4 bases for J; bases not matched to a gene: 9. CDR3 amino acids: CASYPGQGQYEQYF. The CDR3 nucleotides are TGCGCCAGCTATCCGGGACAGGGTCAATACGAGCAGTACTTC.

V usage is TRBV4-1 and J usage is TRBJ2-1; TRBD1 is a possible D gene (5 bases). Germline-derived CDR1 and CDR2 are MGHRA and YSYEKL. The CDR3 extends over 14 amino acids. Trimming cost V 3 bases and J 12 bases, with 18 bases left between them. For the CDR3, the DNA is TGCGCCAGCAGCCACCCTTTCTCAGGGCTTGGGCAGTTCTTC. Translating it yields CASSHPFSGLGQFF.

The chain is built from TRBV11-2 and TRBJ2-2; D possibly corresponds to TRBD2 (7 bases). Trimming took off 2 bases at V and 3 bases at J, with 19 bases between the two ends. This CDR3 comprises 18 residues. Germline CDR1 reads SGHAT; CDR2 reads FQNNGV. The CDR3 loop is CASSLRIGGGGHTGELFF. Written as DNA, the CDR3 is TGTGCCAGCAGCTTACGAATCGGGGGAGGGGGGCACACCGGGGAGCTGTTTTTT.

The gene calls are TRBV30 and TRBJ2-2, with D perhaps TRBD2 (5 bases). Looked up from germline, CDR1 is GTSNPN and CDR2 is SVGIG (reference sequence). Trimming removed 5 bases from V and 6 bases from J, with 19 bases in between. There are 15 residues in the CDR3. The CDR3, as DNA: TGTGCCTGGGATCTTCTTAGCAACGGGGCCGGGGAGCTGTTTTTT. This gives the protein CAWDLLSNGAGELFF.

The chain links TRBV7-2 to TRBJ1-4, with D perhaps TRBD1 (5 bases). This CDR3 has 12 residues. Germline CDR1 is SGHTA and CDR2 is FQGNSA. Trimming shortened V by 9 bases and J by 9 bases, and 14 bases separated the two germline ends. The CDR3 is CASGLGTQKLFF. CDR3 DNA sequence: TGTGCCAGTGGCTTGGGGACTCAAAAACTGTTTTTT.

The chain joins TRBV19 to TRBJ2-7, with D tentatively TRBD2 (5 bases). CDR1 is LNHDA, CDR2 SQIVND, per germline (reference sequence). Trimming removed 4 bases from V and 3 bases from J, with 10 bases in between. The CDR3 has 13 amino acids. CDR3 DNA sequence: TGTGCCAGTAGTACCTCCGGGAACTACGAGCAGTACTTC. Its protein product is CASSTSGNYEQYF.

V and J are TRBV7-2 and TRBJ2-7, with D tentatively TRBD1 (5 bases). The germline V gene encodes CDR1 SGHTA and CDR2 FQGNSA. The CDR3 consists of 15 residues. Deletions cut 5 bases from V and 0 bases from J, with 14 bases between. The CDR3 DNA reads as TGTGCCAGCAGCCAACAGGTCTTTACCTCCTACGAGCAGTACTTC. Protein sequence: CASSQQVFTSYEQYF. The full variable domain, completed using reference TRBV7-2 and TRBJ2-7, is GAGVSQSPSNKVTEKGKDVELRCDPISGHTALYWYRQSLGQGLEFLIYFQGNSAPDKSGLPSDRFSAERTGGSVSTLTIQRTQQEDSAVYLCASSQQVFTSYEQYFGPGTRLTVT.

This clone has just one count. V is TRBV2 and J is TRBJ2-7; the D is unclear. The CDR3 is 13 residues long. Trimming left V 5 bases short and J 4 bases short, with 12 bases between. Germline loops: CDR1 SNHLY, CDR2 FYNNEI. The CDR3 loop reads CASSLSGTYEQYF. The CDR3 DNA reads as TGTGCCAGCAGTCTGTCAGGCACGTACGAGCAGTACTTC. The full variable domain, completed using reference TRBV2 and TRBJ2-7, is EPEVTQTPSHQVTQMGQEVILRCVPISNHLYFYWYRQILGQKVEFLVSFYNNEISEKSEIFDDQFSVERPDGSNFTLKIRSTKLEDSAMYFCASSLSGTYEQYFGPGTRLTVT.

The CDR3 DNA follows: TGTGCCAGCAGTTTTGGGGGGGCCACAGATACGCAGTATTTT. Translated, it gives CASSFGGATDTQYF. This chain connects TRBV28 to TRBJ2-3, with a possible D match to TRBD2 (7 bases). The germline gives CDR1 MDHEN, CDR2 SYDVKM. V lost 3 bases and J 2 bases, leaving 9 bases between the germline ends. The CDR3 extends over 14 amino acids.

CDR3 protein: CASGDRRYNEQFF. CDR3 nucleotide sequence: TGTGCCAGTGGAGACCGACGCTACAATGAGCAGTTCTTC. This chain joins TRBV19 and TRBJ2-1; D is uncertain. CDR1 LNHDA and CDR2 SQIVND come from the germline V gene (reference sequence). The V end was cut by 8 bases, the J end by 3 bases, with 11 bases between. This CDR3 is built from 13 residues.

The chain couples TRBV28 to TRBJ2-1; D perhaps matches TRBD2 (6 bases). Germline V CDR1 and CDR2: MDHEN, SYDVKM. CDR3 length: 14 residues. Trimming took off 3 bases at V and 6 bases at J, with 12 bases between the two ends. CDR3 protein: CASSFGGLTNEQFF. CDR3 in DNA: TGTGCCAGCAGTTTCGGGGGACTGACCAATGAGCAGTTCTTC.

The genes are TRBV20-1 and TRBJ1-2; 7 bases match TRBD1. Germline CDR1 DFQATT, CDR2 SNEGSKA (reference sequence). J lost 8 bases, V lost 5 bases, and 5 bases had no gene match. The CDR3 sequence is 11 residues long. The CDR3 coding sequence is TGCAGTGCTCATACAGGGGTCGGCTACACCTTC. Amino acid sequence: CSAHTGVGYTF.

Details on this clone: An end of the junction does not agree with germline; a read error may underlie this. The chain has TRBV30 and TRBJ2-3, with a possible D match to TRBD2 (6 bases). CDR1 is GTSNPN, CDR2 SVGIG, per germline (reference sequence). CDR3 length: 14 amino acids. The CDR3 loop reads CVWSLIAGTDTQYF. The DNA of the CDR3 is TGTGTCTGGTCCCTCATAGCGGGCACAGATACGCAGTATTTT.

J is TRBJ1-2 and V is TRBV5-1, with D unclear. V was trimmed by 0 bases and J by 2 bases, leaving 11 bases between them. Looked up from germline, CDR1 is SGHRS and CDR2 is YFSETQ. This CDR3 comprises 15 residues. Here the CDR3 reads CASSLGSSENYGYTF. CDR3 DNA: TGCGCCAGCAGCTTGGGGAGCAGCGAGAACTATGGCTACACCTTC.

The rearrangement uses TRBV6-5 and TRBJ2-2; 10 bases match TRBD1. This CDR3 has 15 amino acids. Germline CDR1 is MNHEY and CDR2 is SVGAGI. V shed 10 bases and J 7 bases; nucleotides not matched to a gene: 12. This CDR3 reads CATCQDRGASGELFF. The CDR3 bases are TGTGCCACTTGCCAGGACAGGGGGGCTAGCGGGGAGCTGTTTTTT.

J is TRBJ1-2 and V is TRBV19; D remains unclear. Germline CDR1 reads LNHDA; CDR2 reads SQIVND (reference sequence). CDR3 length equals 12 residues. V lost 7 bases, J lost 0 bases, and 6 bases lay in between. In nucleotides, the CDR3 is TGTGCCAGTACAGGAACTAACTATGGCTACACCTTC. Protein product: CASTGTNYGYTF.

J is TRBJ2-3 and V is TRBV27; D perhaps matches TRBD2 (6 bases). Trimming pared 5 bases from V and 0 bases from J, leaving 12 bases between. CDR3 length: 15 amino acids. CDR1 and CDR2 from the germline V gene are MNHEY and SMNVEV (reference sequence). The CDR3 is CASSQIRGSTDTQYF. In DNA, the CDR3 is TGTGCCAGCAGTCAGATTCGGGGGAGCACAGATACGCAGTATTTT.

The chain uses TRBV5-1 and TRBJ2-3; 7 bases map to TRBD2. This CDR3 region has 16 residues. CDR1 is SGHRS and CDR2 is YFSETQ in the germline V gene. Trimming took 7 bases from V and 0 from J; bases not matched to a gene: 11. The CDR3 sequence is CASGLASGSSTDTQYF. Written as DNA, the CDR3 is TGCGCCAGCGGGCTGGCTAGCGGATCAAGCACAGATACGCAGTATTTT.

The chain employs TRBV15 and TRBJ1-6; D possibly corresponds to TRBD1 (5 bases). Trimming left V 0 bases short and J 5 bases short, with 5 bases between. Germline V CDR1 and CDR2: LNHNV, YYDKDF (reference sequence). This CDR3 region has 14 residues. The CDR3 DNA sequence: TGTGCCACCAGCAGAGACAGGGATAATTCACCCCTCCACTTT. Its translation: CATSRDRDNSPLHF.

The chain links TRBV7-3 to TRBJ2-4; tentatively, D is TRBD2 (5 bases). The CDR3 consists of 14 residues. Germline-derived CDR1 and CDR2 are SGHTA and FQGTGA. The V end lost 2 bases, the J end lost 0 bases, and 5 bases lay between the germline ends. DNA of the CDR3: TGTGCCAGCAGCTTAGGAGGAGCCAAAAACATTCAGTACTTC. It specifies CASSLGGAKNIQYF.

The chain couples TRBV18 to TRBJ2-2, with D maybe TRBD1 (6 bases). This CDR3 is 16 amino acids long. From germline, CDR1 is KGHSH and CDR2 LQKENI. Trimming cost V 0 bases and J 0 bases, with 8 bases left between them. Here the CDR3 DNA reads TGTGCCAGCTCACCACCGCGGACAGCGAACACCGGGGAGCTGTTTTTT. Residues: CASSPPRTANTGELFF. Looking up the rest from reference TRBV18 and TRBJ2-2 gives the full variable domain: NAGVMQNPRHLVRRRGQEARLRCSPMKGHSHVYWYRQLPEEGLKFMVYLQKENIIDESGMPKERFSAEFPKEGPSILRIQQVVRGDSAAYFCASSPPRTANTGELFFGEGSRLTVL.

The chain carries TRBV11-3 and TRBJ2-1, with 8 bases fitting TRBD2. The CDR3 consists of 15 residues. The trim removed 3 bases at V and 2 bases at J, leaving 3 bases unmatched. The germline V gene has CDR1 SGHNT and CDR2 YENEEA. The CDR3 sequence: CASSFERGPYNEQFF. CDR3 sequence (DNA): TGTGCCAGCAGCTTCGAGCGGGGGCCCTACAATGAGCAGTTCTTC.

The V and J genes are TRBV15 and TRBJ2-2; possible D gene TRBD1, 5 bases. Germline V lookup: CDR1 LNHNV, CDR2 YYDKDF (reference sequence). This CDR3 is 15 amino acids long. Trimming took 1 base from V and 0 from J, leaving 6 bases between them. The CDR3 bases are TGTGCCACCAGCAGAGGGACAACGAACACCGGGGAGCTGTTTTTT. Amino acids: CATSRGTTNTGELFF.